This T cell receptor (beta chain) derives from a study of CD8 T cells in ankylosing spondylitis. TCRdb itself ran the 5' RACE reads through MiXCR, one entry per CDR3 protein. The table lists about 31,000 distinct CDR3 sequences, about 6.8% of them singletons. This clonotype was recorded at least ten times. Its antigen remains unknown. Whole-study findings and limits: Disease-linked clones bore a CD8+ phenotype, appearing relatively rarely in peripheral blood. A motif of several highly homologous TCR beta variants was seen as apparently characteristic of ankylosing spondylitis blood.

From germline, CDR1 is SGHAT and CDR2 FQNNGV. Deletions cut 5 bases from V and 3 bases from J, with 9 bases between. There are 13 residues in the CDR3. The sequencing sample was made of blood, either unsorted or a sorted T cell fraction (not recorded which). The chain combines TRBV11-2 with TRBJ2-3; tentative D call: TRBD2 (5 bases). The TCR sequence derives from a male donor with ankylosing spondylitis or in good health (not recorded which). The DNA for the CDR3 is TGTGCCAGCAGCATACAGCGGACAGATACGCAGTATTTT. This sequence encodes CASSIQRTDTQYF.